This T cell receptor (beta chain) was profiled in a study of human T cells and chemical hapten exposure. Overall study results and limits: Compared with pre-sensitization or healthy control sets, expanded TCRs clustered more.

To note about this clonotype: Its target is not known.

The time point denotes: pre-sensitization, week 0. Treatment of the sample: therapeutic diphenylcyclopropenone sensitization with weekly scalp DPC. At patch-test visits, sampling came before the patch test. From the RACE reads, TCRdb called clonotypes with MiXCR, one entry per CDR3 protein. The sample consists of 150,000 to 200,000 distinct CDR3 sequences, around 30% of them appearing once. This sequence was found in a woman aged 25 to 39 with alopecia areata. Some clones in this sample may be carry-over from other donors' samples. This material consisted of whole blood, taken in connection with sensitization to the hapten diphenylcyclopropenone (DPC).

The CDR3 region has the DNA TGCAGCGTTGCTTTTCTCGGGATGAACTACGAGCAGTACTTC. Translating gives CSVAFLGMNYEQYF. The gene calls are TRBV29-1 and TRBJ2-7; D possibly corresponds to TRBD2 (5 bases). The CDR3 length is 14 residues. Germline-derived CDR1 and CDR2 are SQVTM and ANQGSEA. V lost 4 bases to trimming and J lost 3 bases, with 16 bases between them.